This TCR beta chain is drawn from a study of T-cell memory formation after mild COVID-19. The table lists this clonotype with a few counts. Its antigen remains unknown. Study-wide points: Most CD4+ clones that shrank were in CM and EM, while CD8+ ones turned up in EMRA.

Trimming shortened V by 5 bases and J by 8 bases, and 5 bases separated the two germline ends. CDR3 length equals 10 residues. Employing constant-segment primers, 5'RACE generated TCR alpha and TCR beta cDNA libraries bearing sample barcodes and UMIs. One entry per CDR3 protein, called by TCRdb with MiXCR from the 5' RACE reads. The profile shows almost 550,000 distinct CDR3 sequences, just over 20% of them singletons. V gene TRBV12-3 or TRBV12-4 combines with J gene TRBJ2-3; D uncertain. Sequences were obtained from PBMCs or a T cell subset sorted from them (not recorded which). The sequence was obtained from an adult woman who had mild COVID-19 (a few samples of this study predate the infection). Cell type and time point are not known. CDR3 in amino acids: CASSSGTQYF. The CDR3 nucleotides are TGTGCCAGCAGTAGTGGTACGCAGTATTTT.